The clone carrying this T cell receptor beta chain was found once. TCRdb's table, derived via immunoSEQ multiplex PCR, lists solely in-frame clones and lacks some. The sample lists 150,000 to 200,000 clones, 75% to 90% occurring once. The sample originates from a study of blood T cell repertoires in COVID-19. Sequencing input: PBMCs or T cells enriched from blood (not recorded which). The TCR sequence derives from a woman aged 55 to 70 who had recovered from COVID-19.

The CDR3 region is CASRWVLTTNEKLFF. The CDR3 coding sequence is TGTGCCAGCAGATGGGTACTAACAACTAATGAAAAACTGTTTTTT. The chain carries TRBV5-8 and TRBJ1-4; D not certain. Germline V gene lookup returns CDR1 SGHTS and CDR2 YDEGEE. V lost 5 bases and J lost 0, with 11 bases in between. The CDR3 has 15 amino acids.